One sample yielded the 23 T cell receptor beta chains listed below, sequenced in a study of blood T cell repertoires in COVID-19. The table came from immunoSEQ multiplex PCR; TCRdb's copy has only in-frame clones and leaves some out. The data hold 100,000 to 150,000 clones, with more than 60% observed a single time. The sample was peripheral blood. The receptors come from a man between 65 and 85 years old with acute or convalescent COVID-19.

The chain carries TRBV7-9 and TRBJ2-2; TRBD1 aligns across 7 bases. This CDR3 is 15 amino acids long. From germline, CDR1 is SEHNR and CDR2 FQNEAQ (reference sequence). V trimming: 5 bases; J trimming: 7 bases; junction bases outside the gene matches: 10. CDR3: CASSRDSFMVGELFF. The CDR3 nucleotides are TGTGCCAGCAGCCGGGACAGTTTTATGGTCGGGGAGCTGTTTTTT.

This CDR3 is CATDLAGGTDTQYF. The CDR3 DNA follows: TGTGCCACCGACTTAGCGGGTGGCACAGATACGCAGTATTTT. The rearrangement joins TRBV28 to TRBJ2-3, with TRBD2 matching over 7 bases. The CDR3 covers 14 residues. Unmatched junction bases numbered 8, after V lost 10 bases and J lost 1 base. The germline V gene has CDR1 MDHEN and CDR2 SYDVKM.

The V and J genes are TRBV11-2 and TRBJ1-2; a possible D gene is TRBD1 (6 bases). Trimming stripped 5 bases from V and 2 bases from J, with 12 bases between. CDR1 SGHAT and CDR2 FQNNGV come from the germline V gene. The CDR3 is 14 residues long. This CDR3 is CASSGTIQNYGYTF. The CDR3 DNA is TGTGCCAGCAGCGGGACAATCCAAAACTATGGCTACACCTTC. Full variable domain (missing parts from reference TRBV11-2 and TRBJ1-2): EAGVAQSPRYKIIEKRQSVAFWCNPISGHATLYWYQQILGQGPKLLIQFQNNGVVDDSQLPKDRFSAERLKGVDSTLKIQPAKLEDSAVYLCASSGTIQNYGYTFGSGTRLTVV.

The gene calls are TRBV15 and TRBJ2-7, with TRBD2 as a possible D gene (6 bases). CDR3 size: 12 residues. The germline V gene has CDR1 LNHNV and CDR2 YYDKDF (reference sequence). Trimming removed 2 bases at V and 7 bases at J, with 9 bases between. The CDR3 DNA reads TGTGCCACCAGCAGACGTCGGGGGGAGCAGTACTTC. It yields the protein CATSRRRGEQYF.

The chain carries TRBV5-1 and TRBJ2-7; weak D call: TRBD2 (6 bases). The CDR3 covers 15 residues. V lost 0 bases and J 2 bases, leaving 12 bases between the germline ends. Germline loops: CDR1 SGHRS, CDR2 YFSETQ. CDR3 DNA: TGCGCCAGCAGCTTGGTTTCCGGGACTCCCTACGAGCAGTACTTC. Translated, it gives CASSLVSGTPYEQYF.

The chain is built from TRBV5-8 and TRBJ2-3; 7 bases agree with TRBD1. Germline lookup yields CDR1 SGHTS and CDR2 YDEGEE. CDR3 size: 16 residues. Unmatched junction bases numbered 6, after V lost 0 bases and J lost 2 bases. CDR3 in amino acids: CASSLEGGAYTDTQYF. The DNA of the CDR3 is TGTGCCAGCAGCTTGGAAGGGGGCGCGTACACAGATACGCAGTATTTT. Full variable domain (missing parts from reference TRBV5-8 and TRBJ2-3): EAGVTQSPTHLIKTRGQQATLRCSPISGHTSVYWYQQALGLGLQFLLWYDEGEERNRGNFPPRFSGRQFPNYSSELNVNALELEDSALYLCASSLEGGAYTDTQYFGPGTRLTVL.

The V and J genes are TRBV7-3 and TRBJ2-3; D uncertain. The length of the CDR3 is 14 residues. CDR1 and CDR2 from the germline V gene are SGHTA and FQGTGA. Trimming stripped 1 base from V and 0 bases from J, with 5 bases between. CDR3 DNA sequence: TGTGCCAGCAGCTTAAGGCGGAGCACAGATACGCAGTATTTT. Its protein is CASSLRRSTDTQYF.

The rearrangement joins TRBV20-1 to TRBJ1-1; weak D call: TRBD1 (6 bases). CDR3 length equals 11 residues. V lost 6 bases and J 11 bases, leaving 16 bases between the germline ends. Germline V CDR1 and CDR2: DFQATT, SNEGSKA (reference sequence). The CDR3 DNA sequence: TGCAGTGCGGCGGGGAGGGGGGCTGCTTTCTTT. Translating gives CSAAGRGAAFF.

This chain links TRBV19 with TRBJ1-1; D remains ambiguous. The CDR3 is 12 amino acids. From germline, CDR1 is LNHDA and CDR2 SQIVND (reference sequence). With 7 bases removed from V and 1 base from J, the gap between germline ends came to 7 bases. CDR3 loop: CASIYGNTEAFF. The CDR3 DNA follows: TGTGCCAGTATTTACGGGAACACTGAAGCTTTCTTT.

The chain has TRBV5-5 and TRBJ2-7; 10 nucleotides align to TRBD1. This CDR3 is built from 15 residues. Germline CDR1 is SGHKS and CDR2 is YYEKEE (reference sequence). After removal of 0 bases from V and 4 bases from J, the junction contained 4 bases not matched to a gene. This CDR3 reads CASSLVGTGDYEQYF. CDR3 DNA: TGTGCCAGCAGCTTGGTAGGGACAGGGGATTACGAGCAGTACTTC.

The sample holds a few counts of this clone. This chain links TRBV7-2 with TRBJ1-6; D perhaps matches TRBD1 (5 bases). CDR3 size: 15 residues. V was cut by 2 bases and J by 8 bases, with 13 bases left in between. Germline CDR1 reads SGHTA; CDR2 reads FQGNSA. The CDR3 region is CASSLLQGGDSPLHF. The CDR3 coding sequence is TGTGCCAGCAGCTTATTGCAGGGTGGGGATTCACCCCTCCACTTT.

This rearrangement joins TRBV7-2 to TRBJ2-2; D is unclear. V gave up 2 bases and J gave up 4 bases, with 8 bases separating them. The CDR3 consists of 14 residues. Germline-derived CDR1 and CDR2 are SGHTA and FQGNSA. CDR3 sequence (DNA): TGTGCCAGCAGCTTAAATGGAGTCACCGGGGAGCTGTTTTTT. Protein sequence: CASSLNGVTGELFF.

The chain has TRBV3-1 (or the pseudogene TRBV3-2) and TRBJ1-1; TRBD1 is a possible D gene (5 bases). The CDR3 consists of 14 residues. Germline V lookup: CDR1 LGHDT, CDR2 YNNKEL (reference sequence). V gave up 8 bases and J gave up 4 bases, with 17 bases separating them. The CDR3 protein is CASADWGESTEAFF. CDR3 DNA: TGTGCCAGCGCTGACTGGGGGGAGAGCACTGAAGCTTTCTTT.

This sequence joins TRBV27 and TRBJ1-2; 8 nucleotides agree with TRBD1. CDR3 length equals 16 residues. Germline lookup yields CDR1 MNHEY and CDR2 SMNVEV (reference sequence). Trimming at V came to 3 bases and at J to 5 bases, leaving 11 bases not matched to a gene. CDR3 coding DNA: TGTGCCAGCAGTTTCTCATCAGGGGGCCCCCCTTATGGCTACACCTTC. This sequence encodes CASSFSSGGPPYGYTF.

This clone has only a few counts. The chain employs TRBV6-4 and TRBJ1-1; D may be TRBD1 (5 bases). CDR3 length equals 13 residues. Between the trimmed V and J ends, which lost 10 bases and 3 bases, there was a span of 15 bases. Germline loops: CDR1 MRHNA, CDR2 SNTAGT. This chain's CDR3 is CANRTAGDTEAFF. CDR3 nucleotide sequence: TGTGCCAACAGGACGGCCGGGGACACTGAAGCTTTCTTT.

The genes are TRBV6-5 and TRBJ1-6; D gene unclear. CDR3 length: 15 residues. Per germline, CDR1 MNHEY and CDR2 SVGAGI. V dropped 5 bases and J dropped 10 bases, with 18 bases sitting between them. In nucleotides, the CDR3 is TGTGCCAGCAGTACTCGACACCCGCGAGACTCACCCCTCCACTTT. Translated, it gives CASSTRHPRDSPLHF.

The chain carries TRBV2 and TRBJ2-1; 9 bases map to TRBD2. The CDR3 is 15 amino acids. Trimming cost V 3 bases and J 4 bases; bases outside gene matches: 4. Germline loops: CDR1 SNHLY, CDR2 FYNNEI. The CDR3 coding sequence is TGTGCCAGCAGTGACTCAGCGGGGGGTTACAATGAGCAGTTCTTC. Its protein is CASSDSAGGYNEQFF.

The chain employs TRBV18 and TRBJ2-2; tentatively, D is TRBD1 (6 bases). Trimming shortened V by 3 bases and J by 6 bases, and 20 bases separated the two germline ends. CDR3 length: 17 residues. CDR1 KGHSH and CDR2 LQKENI come from the germline V gene. The CDR3 region is CASSPETGTFVAGELFF. The CDR3 DNA reads TGTGCCAGCTCACCCGAGACAGGAACCTTCGTGGCCGGGGAGCTGTTTTTT. The variable domain in full, with the rest retrieved from reference TRBV18 and TRBJ2-2, is NAGVMQNPRHLVRRRGQEARLRCSPMKGHSHVYWYRQLPEEGLKFMVYLQKENIIDESGMPKERFSAEFPKEGPSILRIQQVVRGDSAAYFCASSPETGTFVAGELFFGEGSRLTVL.

This chain links TRBV9 with TRBJ2-7; a weak D match, TRBD2 (5 bases). Germline lookup yields CDR1 SGDLS and CDR2 YYNGEE. Trimming removed 4 bases from V and 1 base from J, with 18 bases in between. This CDR3 comprises 16 residues. The CDR3 here is CASSNRASGNSYEQYF. DNA of the CDR3: TGTGCCAGCAGCAATAGAGCCAGCGGTAATTCCTACGAGCAGTACTTC.

V is TRBV5-1 and J is TRBJ2-2, with D possibly being TRBD1 (6 bases). There are 15 residues in the CDR3. The germline V and J ends were trimmed by 4 bases and 0 bases, with 10 bases remaining between them. CDR1 and CDR2 from the germline V gene are SGHRS and YFSETQ. In DNA, the CDR3 is TGCGCCAGCAGCCTACAGGGCGCGAACACCGGGGAGCTGTTTTTT. Amino acid sequence: CASSLQGANTGELFF. The complete variable domain, with remaining parts taken from reference TRBV5-1 and TRBJ2-2, reads KAGVTQTPRYLIKTRGQQVTLSCSPISGHRSVSWYQQTPGQGLQFLFEYFSETQRNKGNFPGRFSGRQFSNSRSEMNVSTLELGDSALYLCASSLQGANTGELFFGEGSRLTVL.

The chain uses TRBV4-1 and TRBJ2-7, with a weak D call TRBD2 (6 bases). Germline values: CDR1 MGHRA, CDR2 YSYEKL. V shed 0 bases and J shed 2 bases, with 11 bases lying between them. The length of the CDR3 is 15 residues. The CDR3 nucleotides are TGCGCCAGCAGCCAAGAGCCTAGCGAGACCTACGAGCAGTACTTC. Residues: CASSQEPSETYEQYF.

V and J are TRBV3-1 (or the pseudogene TRBV3-2) and TRBJ1-3; D is perhaps TRBD1 (6 bases). V lost 2 bases and J lost 2, with 10 bases in between. Per germline, CDR1 LGHDT and CDR2 YNNKEL (reference sequence). There are 15 residues in the CDR3. The CDR3 sequence: CASSQSGTTGNTIYF. The CDR3 nucleotides are TGTGCCAGCAGCCAAAGCGGGACAACTGGAAACACCATATATTTT.

The genes are TRBV5-1 and TRBJ2-5; D is undetermined. This CDR3 contains 13 residues. Germline CDR1 SGHRS, CDR2 YFSETQ. Trimming removed 5 bases from V and 1 base from J, with 9 bases in between. CDR3 protein: CASRPSTQETQYF. In DNA, the CDR3 is TGCGCCAGCAGACCCAGTACCCAAGAGACCCAGTACTTC. The full variable domain, in which reference TRBV5-1 and TRBJ2-5 provide the parts outside the CDR3, is KAGVTQTPRYLIKTRGQQVTLSCSPISGHRSVSWYQQTPGQGLQFLFEYFSETQRNKGNFPGRFSGRQFSNSRSEMNVSTLELGDSALYLCASRPSTQETQYFGPGTRLLVL.